This T cell receptor beta chain is drawn from a study of T cells in Graves' hyperthyroidism and ophthalmopathy. Trimming cost V 2 bases and J 3 bases, with 7 bases left between them. The germline gives CDR1 SNHLY, CDR2 FYNNEI. The CDR3 loop spans 13 amino acids. RNA transcripts yielded amplified TCR beta CDR3 regions. The study used the HTBI primer set for a first-round RT-PCR of the TCR CDR3. TCRdb re-called the multiplex PCR reads with MiXCR, one entry per CDR3 protein. The sample lists some 490,000 distinct CDR3 sequences, 22% occurring once. Uncontrolled infection, other autoimmune disease, pregnancy and lactation each barred patients from inclusion. Orbital computed tomography and thyroid ultrasound, together with serum TRAb and thyroxine and clinical symptoms, were used for diagnoses. This clonotype was picked up many times. Its antigen is not identified. Study observations and caveats: Before onset, ophthalmopathy was predicted by the model a median around 6 months earlier. Within blood appeared most thyroid clonotypes that had expanded above 0.001.

This chain uses TRBV2 with TRBJ1-2; D remains ambiguous. The TCR was taken from a woman in her 70s with Graves' ophthalmopathy. The sample consisted of blood. The CDR3 DNA is TGTGCCAGCAGTGAACATTGGGACTATGGCTACACCTTC. It specifies CASSEHWDYGYTF.